The rows below give T cell receptor beta chains drawn from one sample of a study of cytomegalovirus exposure and HLA in healthy donors. Data came from immunoSEQ multiplex PCR; TCRdb stores just in-frame clones and leaves some out. The table shows approximately 300,000 clones, with 75% to 90% occurring only once. Sample: PBMCs. These receptors originate from a woman aged 18 to 35 in good health and CMV-seronegative. Each CDR3 is given with its conserved first and last residue. The D gene is left open where the match is weak. Size tells how often a clone was seen (once, few, many) or the class of an expanded clone, and some rows leave it out.

V	size	J	D	DNA	CDR3
TRBV7-6	-	TRBJ1-1	TRBD1	TGTGCCAGCAGCTTAGGACAGGGCTCGACTGAAGCTTTCTTT	CASSLGQGSTEAFF
TRBV11-1	-	TRBJ2-7	-	TGTGCCAGCAGCATGAGGTCCAGCTCTTGGGAGCAGTACTTC	CASSMRSSSWEQYF
TRBV4-1	-	TRBJ2-1	TRBD2	TGCGCCAGCAGCCAAGGCGTGGCGGGGGTCCTCTCCTACAATGAGCAGTTCTTC	CASSQGVAGVLSYNEQFF
TRBV7-9	-	TRBJ2-1	-	TGTGCCAGCAGCTTAGCGGGGAGCTACAATGAGCAGTTCTTC	CASSLAGSYNEQFF
TRBV19	-	TRBJ2-5	-	TGTGCCAGCGGATCAGGGTTCGGCCAAGAGACCCAGTACTTC	CASGSGFGQETQYF
TRBV27	-	TRBJ2-3	TRBD2	TGTGCCAGCAGTTTTAGCGGGAGAGGTGCAGATACGCAGTATTTT	CASSFSGRGADTQYF
TRBV11-3	-	TRBJ2-7	TRBD2	TGTGCCAGCAAAGCGGGAGAGCCCTACGAGCAGTACTTC	CASKAGEPYEQYF
TRBV18	once	TRBJ2-3	-	TGTGCCAGCTCACCACTCCAGGGGGGCTCTAGCACAGATACGCAGTATTTT	CASSPLQGGSSTDTQYF
TRBV18	-	TRBJ1-1	-	TGTGCCAGCTCACCTGCTGAGGGCACTGAAGCTTTCTTT	CASSPAEGTEAFF
TRBV6-1	-	TRBJ2-7	-	TGTGCCAGCAGTGAAGGGTTCTCAGGGGCGATCTACGAGCAGTACTTC	CASSEGFSGAIYEQYF
TRBV15	-	TRBJ1-2	-	TGTGCCACCAGCAGAGCGCAGGCCGATGGCTACACCTTC	CATSRAQADGYTF
TRBV5-4	-	TRBJ2-5	-	TGTGCCAGCAGCAGGGGACTCACGGGGGAGACCCAGTACTTC	CASSRGLTGETQYF
TRBV29-1	-	TRBJ2-7	-	TGCAGCGTTGTGAGGGAATCGGAGGAGCAGTACTTC	CSVVRESEEQYF
TRBV18	-	TRBJ2-7	-	TGTGCCAGCTCACCAGGCGGGAGACAGGAGAACTACGAGCAGTACTTC	CASSPGGRQENYEQYF
TRBV7-2	-	TRBJ2-7	-	TGTGCCAGCACCGCCCTCCGGGGCGAGCAGTACTTC	CASTALRGEQYF
TRBV6-5	-	TRBJ1-4	-	TGTGCCAGCAGTTACTCGGGGACTAATAATGAAAAACTGTTTTTT	CASSYSGTNNEKLFF
TRBV2	-	TRBJ1-1	TRBD1	TGTGCCAGCGCAAATATACGGGACAGGGGGCGCGGAGCTTTCTTT	CASANIRDRGRGAFF
TRBV19	-	TRBJ2-2	TRBD1	TGTGCCAGCACCGACAGGGACAGGCGGGAGCTGTTTTTT	CASTDRDRRELFF
TRBV27	-	TRBJ2-1	TRBD1	TGTGCCACCTACCCCGGTGGGACAGGGATTGGGGACTACAATGAGCAGTTCTTC	CATYPGGTGIGDYNEQFF
TRBV6-1	-	TRBJ2-7	TRBD1	TGTGCCAGCAGTGAGGTGCCGGGACAGGGGGCGCGAGAGCAGTACTTC	CASSEVPGQGAREQYF
TRBV5-4	once	TRBJ1-2	TRBD1	TGTGCCAGCAGTACACAGGGGAACTATGGCTACACCTTC	CASSTQGNYGYTF
TRBV11-3	once	TRBJ2-1	TRBD1	TGTGCCAGCAGCACTTCAGGGGGCGATGAGCAGTTCTTC	CASSTSGGDEQFF
TRBV13	-	TRBJ2-5	-	TGTGCCAGCAGCTTAGTAGCGGTCCAAGAGACCCAGTACTTC	CASSLVAVQETQYF
TRBV27	-	TRBJ1-5	-	TGTGCCAGCAGTTTACAGGACAGCGATCAGCCCCAGCATTTT	CASSLQDSDQPQHF
TRBV28	-	TRBJ1-2	-	TGTGCAGGGAGGGGTACGTCTAGGGATGGCTACACCTTC	CAGRGTSRDGYTF
TRBV5-5	once	TRBJ1-5	-	TGTGCCAGCAGCGGCGGCGGAAATAGCAATCAGCCCCAGCATTTT	CASSGGGNSNQPQHF
TRBV4-3	-	TRBJ2-1	-	TGCGCCAGCAGCCCAGAGCGGAGCTCCTACAATGAGCAGTTCTTC	CASSPERSSYNEQFF
TRBV7-2	-	TRBJ2-7	TRBD2	TGTGCCAGCAGCTTAGCTAAGGCTAGCGGGACATACTCCTACGAGCAGTACTTC	CASSLAKASGTYSYEQYF
TRBV11-2	-	TRBJ1-2	-	TGTGCCAGCAGCTTAGTAGGTCGGCAGGGATCAGGTGGCGGCTACACCTTC	CASSLVGRQGSGGGYTF
TRBV7-3	-	TRBJ2-1	TRBD2	TGTGCCAGCAGCCTTGGACTAGCGGGAGGGGGTGAGCAGTTCTTC	CASSLGLAGGGEQFF
TRBV4-1	-	TRBJ1-4	-	TGCGCCAGCAGCCAAGCACTTCTGGGGAGTGAAAAACTGTTTTTT	CASSQALLGSEKLFF
TRBV27	-	TRBJ2-2	TRBD1	TGTGCCAGCAGACCCTACCGGGACAGGGGACTTCAGAACACCGGGGAGCTGTTTTTT	CASRPYRDRGLQNTGELFF
TRBV19	-	TRBJ2-2	TRBD1	TGTGCCAGTAGTAGGGGACAGGGGAACACCGGGGAGCTGTTTTTT	CASSRGQGNTGELFF
TRBV5-4	once	TRBJ1-2	-	TGTGCCAGCAGCTTGGCCGCAGGGGTAAGCTATGGCTACACCTTC	CASSLAAGVSYGYTF
TRBV28	-	TRBJ1-4	TRBD1	TGTGCCAGCAGTTCATCAGGGGGCTTGGCTGAAAAACTGTTTTTT	CASSSSGGLAEKLFF
TRBV18	once	TRBJ2-1	-	TGTGCCAGCTCACCTGGACAGTACGATGAGCAGTTCTTC	CASSPGQYDEQFF
TRBV29-1	once	TRBJ2-1	-	TGCAGCGCCAAAATTATAAGCGGAAGCTCCTACAATGAGCAGTTCTTC	CSAKIISGSSYNEQFF
TRBV5-4	-	TRBJ2-7	TRBD2	TGTGCCAGCAGCCTAGGACTAGCGGGAGGTAATGCAGGCGAGCAGTACTTC	CASSLGLAGGNAGEQYF